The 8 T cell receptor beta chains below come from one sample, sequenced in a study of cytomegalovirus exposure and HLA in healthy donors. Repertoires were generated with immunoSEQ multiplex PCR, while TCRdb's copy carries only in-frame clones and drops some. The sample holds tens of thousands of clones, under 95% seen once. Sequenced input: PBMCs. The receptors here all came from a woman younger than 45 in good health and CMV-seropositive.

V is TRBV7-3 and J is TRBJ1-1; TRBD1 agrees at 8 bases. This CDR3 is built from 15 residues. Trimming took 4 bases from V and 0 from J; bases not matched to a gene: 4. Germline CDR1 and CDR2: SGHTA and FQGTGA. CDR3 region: CASSSGQGLNTEAFF. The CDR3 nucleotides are TGTGCCAGCAGCTCCGGACAGGGACTGAACACTGAAGCTTTCTTT. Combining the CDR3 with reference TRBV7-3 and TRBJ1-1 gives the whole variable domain GAGVSQTPSNKVTEKGKYVELRCDPISGHTALYWYRQSLGQGPEFLIYFQGTGAADDSGLPNDRFFAVRPEGSVSTLKIQRTERGDSAVYLCASSSGQGLNTEAFFGQGTRLTVV.

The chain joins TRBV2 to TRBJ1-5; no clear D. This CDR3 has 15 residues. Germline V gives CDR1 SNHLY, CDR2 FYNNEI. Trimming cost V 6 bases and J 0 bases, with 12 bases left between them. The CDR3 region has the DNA TGTGCCAGCAGCCCGACCGACTATAGCAATCAGCCCCAGCATTTT. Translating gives CASSPTDYSNQPQHF.

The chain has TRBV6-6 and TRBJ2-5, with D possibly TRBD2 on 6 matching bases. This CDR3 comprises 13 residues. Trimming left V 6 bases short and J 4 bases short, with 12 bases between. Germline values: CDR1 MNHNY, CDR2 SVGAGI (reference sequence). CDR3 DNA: TGTGCCAGCAGAGTGACGGGAGTAGAGACCCAGTACTTC. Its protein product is CASRVTGVETQYF.

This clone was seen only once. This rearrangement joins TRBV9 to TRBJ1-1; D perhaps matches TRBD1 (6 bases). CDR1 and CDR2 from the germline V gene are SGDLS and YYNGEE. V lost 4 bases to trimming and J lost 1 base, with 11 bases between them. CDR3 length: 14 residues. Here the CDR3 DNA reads TGTGCCAGCAGCCCCCAGGGGCCGAACACTGAAGCTTTCTTT. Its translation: CASSPQGPNTEAFF.

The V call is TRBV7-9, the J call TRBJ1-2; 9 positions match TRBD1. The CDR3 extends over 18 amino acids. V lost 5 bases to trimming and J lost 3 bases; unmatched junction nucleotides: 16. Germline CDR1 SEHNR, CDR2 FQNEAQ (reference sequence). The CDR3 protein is CASSHRRTGVVKDYGYTF. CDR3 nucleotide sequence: TGTGCCAGCAGCCACCGAAGGACAGGGGTAGTAAAAGACTATGGCTACACCTTC.

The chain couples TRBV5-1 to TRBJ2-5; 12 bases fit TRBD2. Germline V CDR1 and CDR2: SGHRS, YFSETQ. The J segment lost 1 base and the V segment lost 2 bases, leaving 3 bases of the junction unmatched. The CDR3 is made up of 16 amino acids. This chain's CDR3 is CASSFGLAGIQETQYF. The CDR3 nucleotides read TGCGCCAGCAGCTTCGGACTAGCGGGAATCCAAGAGACCCAGTACTTC.

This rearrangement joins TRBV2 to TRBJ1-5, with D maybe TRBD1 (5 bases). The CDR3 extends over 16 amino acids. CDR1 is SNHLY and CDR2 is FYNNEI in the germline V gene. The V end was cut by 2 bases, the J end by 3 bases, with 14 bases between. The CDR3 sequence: CASSERSGYNNQPQHF. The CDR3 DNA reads TGTGCCAGCAGTGAACGGTCAGGGTACAACAATCAGCCCCAGCATTTT.

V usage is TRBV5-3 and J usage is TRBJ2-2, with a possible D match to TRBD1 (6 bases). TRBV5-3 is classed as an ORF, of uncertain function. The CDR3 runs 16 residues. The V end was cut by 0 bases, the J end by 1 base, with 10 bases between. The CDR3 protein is CARSLAGTKNTGELFF. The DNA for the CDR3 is TGTGCCAGAAGCTTGGCCGGGACAAAGAACACCGGGGAGCTGTTTTTT.